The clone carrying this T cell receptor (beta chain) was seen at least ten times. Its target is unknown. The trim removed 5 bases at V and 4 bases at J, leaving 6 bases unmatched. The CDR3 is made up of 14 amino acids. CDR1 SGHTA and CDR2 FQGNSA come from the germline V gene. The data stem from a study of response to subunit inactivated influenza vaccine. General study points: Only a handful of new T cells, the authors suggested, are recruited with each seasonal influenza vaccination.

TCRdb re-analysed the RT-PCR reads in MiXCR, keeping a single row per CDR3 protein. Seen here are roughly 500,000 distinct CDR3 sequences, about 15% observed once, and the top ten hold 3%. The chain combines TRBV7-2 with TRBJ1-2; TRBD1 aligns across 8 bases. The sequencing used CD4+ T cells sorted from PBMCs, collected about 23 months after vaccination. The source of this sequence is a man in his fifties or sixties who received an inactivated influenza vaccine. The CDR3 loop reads CASSLQGGLYGYTF. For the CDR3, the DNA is TGTGCCAGCAGCCTACAGGGGGGTCTCTATGGCTACACCTTC. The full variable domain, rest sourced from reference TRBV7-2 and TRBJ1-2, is GAGVSQSPSNKVTEKGKDVELRCDPISGHTALYWYRQSLGQGLEFLIYFQGNSAPDKSGLPSDRFSAERTGGSVSTLTIQRTQQEDSAVYLCASSLQGGLYGYTFGSGTRLTVV.